This is a list of T cell receptor beta chains from one sample in a study of T cells in Graves' hyperthyroidism and ophthalmopathy. TCRdb re-called the multiplex PCR reads with MiXCR, one entry per CDR3 protein. Of around 340,000 distinct CDR3 sequences in the sample, 15% to 20% were seen once. Material: blood. These receptor sequences come from a woman between 40 and 55 years old with Graves' ophthalmopathy. Both conserved end residues are part of each CDR3. D genes are given only for firm matches. Size values are once, few and many counts, or a class for expanded clones, and some rows have none.

TRBJ2-7 few NA TRBV11-2 CASTLRDNPLEGDEQYF TGTGCCAGCACCCTCCGGGACAACCCCTTAGAAGGGGACGAGCAGTACTTC
TRBJ2-2 many NA TRBV7-8 CASSLGPVNTGELFF TGTGCCAGCAGCTTAGGGCCCGTGAACACCGGGGAGCTGTTTTTT
TRBJ2-7 many NA TRBV10-2 CASSEPPSDEQYF TGCGCCAGCAGTGAGCCCCCGTCTGACGAGCAGTACTTC
TRBJ2-1 many TRBD2 TRBV28 CASSLLGTSGTVPYNEQFF TGTGCCAGCAGTTTACTCGGGACTAGCGGGACTGTCCCGTACAATGAGCAGTTCTTC
TRBJ1-5 many NA TRBV20-1 CSASGTRPNQPQHF TGCAGTGCCTCCGGGACCCGGCCAAATCAGCCCCAGCATTTT
TRBJ2-7 NA TRBD2 TRBV11-2 CASSLEGTSGAAYEQYF TGTGCCAGCAGCTTAGAGGGGACTAGCGGGGCCGCCTACGAGCAGTACTTC
TRBJ1-1 many NA TRBV7-9 CASSLGHRDAVDTEAFF TGTGCCAGCAGCTTAGGACACAGGGATGCGGTTGACACTGAAGCTTTCTTT
TRBJ2-6 NA NA TRBV6-1 CASSEWYRLTSSGANVLTF TGTGCCAGCAGTGAATGGTACCGCTTAACTTCCTCTGGGGCCAACGTCCTGACTTTC
TRBJ1-1 many NA TRBV28 CAAGPMNTEAFF TGTGCCGCAGGGCCCATGAACACTGAAGCTTTCTTT
TRBJ1-1 many NA TRBV15 CATSRSGGRTAF TGTGCCACCAGCAGATCGGGTGGCAGGACCGCCTTT
TRBJ1-5 many NA TRBV6-1 CASSEEVRTVLNQPQHF TGTGCCAGCAGTGAAGAAGTTAGGACAGTCCTCAATCAGCCCCAGCATTTT
TRBJ1-1 many TRBD1 TRBV14 CASSHFDRVITEAFF TGTGCCAGCAGCCACTTCGACAGGGTGATCACTGAAGCTTTCTTT
TRBJ1-6 many NA TRBV30 CAWSVGRGNSPLHF TGTGCCTGGAGTGTCGGACGGGGGAATTCACCCCTCCACTTT
TRBJ2-5 many NA TRBV28 CASSFQGPGTQETQYF TGTGCCAGCAGTTTCCAAGGGCCCGGCACTCAAGAGACCCAGTACTTC
TRBJ2-7 many NA TRBV12-3/TRBV12-4 CASSLAGDFYEQYF TGTGCCAGCAGTTTAGCAGGGGACTTCTACGAGCAGTACTTC
TRBJ2-5 many NA TRBV12-3/TRBV12-4 CATTLDSNPQYF TGTGCCACCACCCTGGATTCGAATCCCCAGTACTTC
TRBJ2-4 many NA TRBV28 CASSLGRRTTHIQYF TGTGCCAGCAGTTTAGGTAGAAGGACTACGCACATTCAGTACTTC
TRBJ2-7 many TRBD2 TRBV11-2 CASSLVPDSGGEQYF TGTGCCAGCAGCTTAGTGCCCGATTCGGGGGGCGAGCAGTACTTC
TRBJ1-6 few NA TRBV30 CAWSRVTENSPLHF TGTGCCTGGAGTCGGGTTACGGAGAATTCACCCCTCCACTTT
TRBJ2-5 many TRBD2 TRBV11-2 CASSQGLAGQETQYF TGTGCCAGCAGCCAGGGGCTAGCGGGGCAAGAGACCCAGTACTTC
TRBJ2-7 many TRBD1 TRBV30 CAWSKGAATYEQYF TGTGCCTGGAGTAAGGGGGCAGCCACCTACGAGCAGTACTTC
TRBJ1-1 many NA TRBV28 CASSLTGAGAEAFF TGTGCCAGCAGTTTGACCGGGGCCGGGGCTGAAGCTTTCTTT
TRBJ1-1 many NA TRBV6-1 CASSHQGYTEAFF TGTGCCAGCAGCCATCAGGGGTACACTGAAGCTTTCTTT
TRBJ2-7 NA TRBD2 TRBV6-2/TRBV6-3 CASSPRRRLAGDSDEQYF TGTGCCAGCAGTCCCCGGAGGCGGCTAGCGGGAGATTCGGACGAGCAGTACTTC
TRBJ2-7 NA TRBD1 TRBV14 CASSSGTGWYEQYF TGTGCCAGTAGCTCCGGGACAGGGTGGTACGAGCAGTACTTC
TRBJ1-2 many NA TRBV24-1 CATSDRGDQVNGYTF TGTGCCACCAGTGATAGGGGGGACCAAGTGAATGGCTACACCTTC
TRBJ1-2 NA NA TRBV30 CAWKPGVNDGYTF TGTGCCTGGAAACCAGGGGTGAATGATGGCTACACCTTC
TRBJ1-1 many NA TRBV18 CASSPAEGNTEAFF TGTGCCAGCTCACCAGCCGAGGGAAACACTGAAGCTTTCTTT
TRBJ2-7 many NA TRBV20-1 CSARDDRKYEQYF TGCAGTGCTAGGGACGACAGAAAGTACGAGCAGTACTTC
TRBJ1-1 many TRBD1 TRBV28 CASSPLGQGGVRTEAFF TGTGCCAGCAGTCCCCTAGGACAGGGAGGTGTGAGGACTGAAGCTTTCTTT
TRBJ1-1 many NA TRBV7-9 CASSPGTVRNTEAFF TGTGCCAGCAGCCCCGGCACGGTCAGAAACACTGAAGCTTTCTTT
TRBJ1-2 many NA TRBV29-1 CSVEVFDYGYTF TGCAGCGTTGAGGTCTTTGATTATGGCTACACCTTC
TRBJ2-2 many NA TRBV11-2 CASSLLNQAFANTGELFF TGTGCCAGCAGCTTATTGAATCAGGCCTTCGCGAACACCGGGGAGCTGTTTTTT
TRBJ2-2 many NA TRBV7-9 CASSLVRGKNTGELFF TGTGCCAGCAGCTTAGTCCGAGGGAAGAACACCGGGGAGCTGTTTTTT
TRBJ2-2 NA TRBD2 TRBV20-1 CSASPLGGRATGELFF TGCAGTGCTAGCCCCCTTGGCGGGAGGGCTACCGGGGAGCTGTTTTTT
TRBJ2-5 many NA TRBV14 CASSQVLHQETQYF TGTGCCAGCAGCCAAGTTCTTCACCAAGAGACCCAGTACTTC
TRBJ1-2 many NA TRBV20-1 CSARDRTRGYGYTF TGCAGTGCTAGAGATAGAACGAGGGGGTATGGCTACACCTTC
TRBJ2-7 many TRBD2 TRBV6-1 CASRGVSGGSYEQYF TGTGCCAGCCGTGGGGTTTCGGGAGGATCCTACGAGCAGTACTTC
TRBJ2-5 many NA TRBV6-5 CASSYLNVETQYF TGTGCCAGCAGTTACTTAAACGTGGAGACCCAGTACTTC
TRBJ1-1 many NA TRBV20-1 CTRGGQHTEAFF TGCACCCGAGGAGGACAGCACACTGAAGCTTTCTTT
TRBJ1-5 many TRBD1 TRBV4-1 CASSQGERYAGGTGDQPQHF TGCGCCAGCAGCCAAGGGGAACGCTACGCAGGAGGGACAGGAGATCAGCCCCAGCATTTT
TRBJ2-7 many TRBD2 TRBV20-1 CSAQRAGFQYEQYF TGCAGTGCCCAACGAGCGGGGTTCCAATACGAGCAGTACTTC
TRBJ2-5 NA TRBD1 TRBV6-1 CASRGTGGGQETQYF TGTGCCAGCAGGGGGACAGGGGGCGGTCAAGAGACCCAGTACTTC